The next 18 T cell receptor beta chains were all read from a single sample in a study of cytomegalovirus exposure and HLA in healthy donors. PCR was performed using 60 Vbeta and 13 Jbeta primers. The assay was immunoSEQ multiplex PCR, and TCRdb's table has in-frame clones only and misses some. Of 150,000 or so clones in the sample, 79% were seen once. The sample consisted of PBMCs. These receptors came from a man aged 30 to 39 in good health and CMV-seropositive.

V usage is TRBV11-2 and J usage is TRBJ1-2; 9 positions match TRBD1. The CDR3 runs 15 residues. The V gene end was trimmed by 4 bases and the J gene end by 8 bases; junction bases not matched to a gene: 11. Germline CDR1 SGHAT, CDR2 FQNNGV. DNA for the CDR3: TGTGCCAGCAGCTCCCCCCAGGGACAGGGACTCGGCTACACCTTC. Protein product: CASSSPQGQGLGYTF.

The chain carries TRBV4-2 and TRBJ2-1; 11 bases align to TRBD1. The germline V gene encodes CDR1 LGHNA and CDR2 YNFKEQ. The length of the CDR3 is 16 residues. V lost 3 bases and J lost 8; bases outside the gene matches: 9. CDR3 DNA sequence: TGTGCCAGCAGCCAGGAACCGGGACAGGGGGATTATGAGCAGTTCTTC. Amino acids: CASSQEPGQGDYEQFF.

The chain is built from TRBV19 and TRBJ1-2, with D hard to call. Germline CDR1 reads LNHDA; CDR2 reads SQIVND (reference sequence). V was trimmed by 5 bases and J by 7 bases, leaving 11 bases between them. This CDR3 is built from 12 residues. CDR3 bases: TGTGCCAGTAGTCCAACCCACGGTGGCTACACCTTC. Translating gives CASSPTHGGYTF.

The genes are TRBV2 and TRBJ2-1; TRBD2 is a possible D gene (6 bases). The CDR3 sequence is 13 residues long. V lost 7 bases and J lost 9, with 16 bases in between. CDR1 is SNHLY and CDR2 is FYNNEI in the germline V gene. CDR3 protein: CASINTMGLEQFF. DNA of the CDR3: TGTGCCAGCATAAATACGATGGGACTTGAGCAGTTCTTC.

The rearrangement uses TRBV30 and TRBJ1-6, with D possibly being TRBD1 (5 bases). CDR3 size: 13 residues. Germline lookup yields CDR1 GTSNPN and CDR2 SVGIG (reference sequence). Trimming shortened V by 4 bases and J by 5 bases, and 9 bases separated the two germline ends. The CDR3 loop is CAWKQGNNSPLHF. CDR3 bases: TGTGCCTGGAAGCAGGGCAATAATTCACCCCTCCACTTT.

J is TRBJ1-5 and V is TRBV2; D gene ambiguous. The germline CDR1 and CDR2 sequences are SNHLY and FYNNEI. The CDR3 has 14 residues. V was shortened by 8 bases and J by 1 base, with 12 bases between the two germline ends. CDR3 sequence: CASLLEGSNQPQHF. CDR3 DNA sequence: TGTGCCAGCCTACTCGAGGGAAGCAATCAGCCCCAGCATTTT.

This clone was observed once. The chain has TRBV7-3 and TRBJ2-3; D is possibly TRBD1 (5 bases). The CDR3 consists of 15 residues. Germline V CDR1 and CDR2: SGHTA, FQGTGA. The V end was cut by 0 bases, the J end by 5 bases, with 12 bases between. The CDR3 region has the DNA TGTGCCAGCAGCTTAACCTCCGTGGACATAGATACGCAGTATTTT. The encoded protein is CASSLTSVDIDTQYF. Variable domain in full (rest from reference TRBV7-3 and TRBJ2-3): GAGVSQTPSNKVTEKGKYVELRCDPISGHTALYWYRQSLGQGPEFLIYFQGTGAADDSGLPNDRFFAVRPEGSVSTLKIQRTERGDSAVYLCASSLTSVDIDTQYFGPGTRLTVL.

This chain uses TRBV27 with TRBJ2-7, with 7 bases that match TRBD2. The V gene end was trimmed by 4 bases and the J gene end by 3 bases; junction bases not matched to a gene: 15. Germline V gene data show CDR1 as MNHEY and CDR2 as SMNVEV (reference sequence). The CDR3 is 17 residues long. The chain's CDR3 is CASSSYSGGKVNYEQYF. CDR3 in DNA: TGTGCCAGCAGTTCCTACTCCGGGGGGAAGGTGAACTACGAGCAGTACTTC.

The V gene is TRBV30, the J gene TRBJ2-7; D may be TRBD2 (5 bases). Between the trimmed V and J ends, which lost 4 bases and 5 bases, there was a span of 12 bases. The CDR3 consists of 12 residues. The V gene's germline CDR1 is GTSNPN and CDR2 SVGIG (reference sequence). In DNA, the CDR3 is TGTGCCTGGAAATCTAACGGGGACGAGCAGTACTTC. Its protein is CAWKSNGDEQYF.

This chain uses TRBV12-5 with TRBJ1-2, with 8 bases lining up with TRBD1. The germline CDR1 and CDR2 sequences are LGHNT and FRNRAP. The CDR3 sequence is 11 residues long. Trimming at V came to 9 bases and at J to 4 bases, leaving 1 base not matched to a gene. The chain's CDR3 is CASGTGYGYTF. CDR3 sequence (DNA): TGTGCTAGCGGGACAGGCTATGGCTACACCTTC. Supplemented by reference TRBV12-5 and TRBJ1-2, the full variable domain reads DARVTQTPRHKVTEMGQEVTMRCQPILGHNTVFWYRQTMMQGLELLAYFRNRAPLDDSGMPKDRFSAEMPDATLATLKIQPSEPRDSAVYFCASGTGYGYTFGSGTRLTVV.

This clone was observed a handful of times. This chain connects TRBV11-3 to TRBJ2-1; 8 positions agree with TRBD2. Looked up from germline, CDR1 is SGHNT and CDR2 is YENEEA. Trimming removed 0 bases from V and 9 bases from J; junction bases left unmatched: 7. The CDR3 is 15 residues long. CDR3 protein: CASSLDPSGSGEQFF. The CDR3, as DNA: TGTGCCAGCAGCTTAGATCCCAGCGGGAGTGGTGAGCAGTTCTTC.

The chain links TRBV9 to TRBJ1-2; D is perhaps TRBD1 (6 bases). The CDR3 consists of 14 residues. CDR1 is SGDLS and CDR2 is YYNGEE in the germline V gene. V was cut by 0 bases and J by 8 bases, with 14 bases left in between. The CDR3 DNA reads TGTGCCAGCAGCGTAGTTGGGGACACTGACGGCTACACCTTC. The encoded protein is CASSVVGDTDGYTF.

The chain links TRBV6-1 to TRBJ1-2; no clear D. Trimming cost V 6 bases and J 3 bases, with 14 bases left between them. Germline CDR1 reads MNHNS; CDR2 reads SASEGT. CDR3 length: 14 amino acids. CDR3 protein: CASSIRVGYYGYTF. CDR3 DNA: TGTGCCAGCAGCATTAGAGTCGGGTACTATGGCTACACCTTC.

This rearrangement joins TRBV4-1 to TRBJ2-1, with 7 bases matching TRBD2. CDR1 is MGHRA, CDR2 YSYEKL, per germline. J lost 8 bases, V lost 4 bases, and 17 bases had no gene match. CDR3 length: 17 residues. As DNA, the CDR3 is TGCGCCAGCAGCCCATACGGGAGAGTTCAGGCGGGGGATGAGCAGTTCTTC. Translation gives CASSPYGRVQAGDEQFF.

The J gene is TRBJ2-7, the V gene TRBV30, with D possibly TRBD1 on 5 matching bases. Trimming left V 0 bases short and J 3 bases short, with 9 bases between. CDR3 length equals 13 residues. CDR1 is GTSNPN, CDR2 SVGIG, per germline (reference sequence). The CDR3: CAWSVQANYEQYF. In DNA form, the CDR3 reads TGTGCCTGGAGTGTACAGGCAAACTACGAGCAGTACTTC.

This clone has only one observation. This chain joins TRBV27 and TRBJ2-7; perhaps TRBD1 as D (6 bases). Germline V gene sequence: CDR1 MNHEY, CDR2 SMNVEV (reference sequence). Trimming took off 8 bases at V and 1 base at J, with 12 bases between the two ends. The CDR3 sequence is 13 residues long. The CDR3 region has the DNA TGTGCCAGCTGGTCCAGGGGTTCCTACGAGCAGTACTTC. This encodes CASWSRGSYEQYF.

This sequence joins TRBV4-3 and TRBJ2-5; 8 nucleotides align to TRBD1. From germline, CDR1 is LGHNA and CDR2 YSLEER. CDR3 size: 15 residues. Losses at the gene ends were 6 bases for V and 5 bases for J; bases not matched to a gene: 11. The CDR3 here is CASSSEQGVMETQYF. In nucleotides, the CDR3 is TGCGCCAGCAGTTCAGAACAGGGGGTGATGGAGACCCAGTACTTC.

This clone was counted once. V is TRBV6-6 and J is TRBJ2-7; the match to TRBD1 covers 11 bases. From germline, CDR1 is MNHNY and CDR2 SVGAGI (reference sequence). This CDR3 contains 14 residues. V lost 7 bases, J lost 2 bases, and 4 bases stayed unmatched. The chain's CDR3 is CASIRGQGAYEQYF. The CDR3 DNA sequence: TGTGCCAGCATTCGGGGACAGGGGGCCTACGAGCAGTACTTC.